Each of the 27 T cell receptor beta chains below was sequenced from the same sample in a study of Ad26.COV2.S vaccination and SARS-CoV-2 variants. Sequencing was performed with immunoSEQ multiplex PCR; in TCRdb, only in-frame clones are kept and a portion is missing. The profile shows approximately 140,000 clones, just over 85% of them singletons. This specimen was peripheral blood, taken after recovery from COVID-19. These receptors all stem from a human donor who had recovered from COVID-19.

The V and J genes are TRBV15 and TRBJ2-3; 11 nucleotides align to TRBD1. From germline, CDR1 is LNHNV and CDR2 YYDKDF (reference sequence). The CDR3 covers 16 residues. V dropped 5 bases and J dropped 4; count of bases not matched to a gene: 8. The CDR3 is CATSLGTGGRADTQYF. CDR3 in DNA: TGTGCCACCAGCCTCGGGACAGGGGGAAGGGCAGATACGCAGTATTTT.

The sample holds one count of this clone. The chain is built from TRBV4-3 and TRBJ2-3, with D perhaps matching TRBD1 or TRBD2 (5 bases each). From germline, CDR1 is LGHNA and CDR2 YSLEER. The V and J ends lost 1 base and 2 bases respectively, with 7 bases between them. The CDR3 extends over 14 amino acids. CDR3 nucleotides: TGCGCCAGCAGCCAAGGGGGGACCACAGATACGCAGTATTTT. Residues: CASSQGGTTDTQYF.

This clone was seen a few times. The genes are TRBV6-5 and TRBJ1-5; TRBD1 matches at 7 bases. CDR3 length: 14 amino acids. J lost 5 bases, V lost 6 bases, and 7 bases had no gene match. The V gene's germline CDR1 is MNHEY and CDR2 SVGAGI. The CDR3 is CASSKTGRDQPQHF. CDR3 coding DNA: TGTGCCAGCAGCAAGACAGGGCGGGATCAGCCCCAGCATTTT.

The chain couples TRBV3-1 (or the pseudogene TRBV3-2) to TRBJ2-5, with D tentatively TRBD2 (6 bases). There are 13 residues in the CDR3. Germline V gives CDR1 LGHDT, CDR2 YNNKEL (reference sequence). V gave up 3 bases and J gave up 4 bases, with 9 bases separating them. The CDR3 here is CASSQAGTETQYF. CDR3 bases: TGTGCCAGCAGCCAGGCGGGGACAGAGACCCAGTACTTC.

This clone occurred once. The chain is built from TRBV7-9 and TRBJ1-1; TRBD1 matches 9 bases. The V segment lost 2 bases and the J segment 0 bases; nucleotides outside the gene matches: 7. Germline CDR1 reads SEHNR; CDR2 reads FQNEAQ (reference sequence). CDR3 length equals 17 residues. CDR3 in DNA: TGTGCCAGCAGCTTACTCCCCGGGACAGGGATGAACACTGAAGCTTTCTTT. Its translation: CASSLLPGTGMNTEAFF. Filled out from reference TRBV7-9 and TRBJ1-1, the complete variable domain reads DTGVSQNPRHKITKRGQNVTFRCDPISEHNRLYWYRQTLGQGPEFLTYFQNEAQLEKSRLLSDRFSAERPKGSFSTLEIQRTEQGDSAMYLCASSLLPGTGMNTEAFFGQGTRLTVV.

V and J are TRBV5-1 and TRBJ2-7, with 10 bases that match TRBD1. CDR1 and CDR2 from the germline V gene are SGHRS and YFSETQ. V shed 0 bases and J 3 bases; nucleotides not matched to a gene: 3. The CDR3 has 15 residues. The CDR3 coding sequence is TGCGCCAGCAGCTTGGGACAGGGGGCAGTCTACGAGCAGTACTTC. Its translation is CASSLGQGAVYEQYF.

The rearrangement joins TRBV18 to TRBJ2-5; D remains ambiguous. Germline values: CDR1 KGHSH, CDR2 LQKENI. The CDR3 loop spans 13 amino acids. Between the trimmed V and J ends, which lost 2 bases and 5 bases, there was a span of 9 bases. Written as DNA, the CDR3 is TGTGCCAGCTCACCAGGCCTAGTTGAGACCCAGTACTTC. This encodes CASSPGLVETQYF.

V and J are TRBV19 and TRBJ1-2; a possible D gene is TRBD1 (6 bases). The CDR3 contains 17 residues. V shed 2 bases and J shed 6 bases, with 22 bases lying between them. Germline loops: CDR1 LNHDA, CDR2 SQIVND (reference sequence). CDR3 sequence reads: CASSIWAGEHGADGYTF. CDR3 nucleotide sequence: TGTGCCAGTAGTATATGGGCAGGGGAACATGGCGCGGATGGCTACACCTTC.

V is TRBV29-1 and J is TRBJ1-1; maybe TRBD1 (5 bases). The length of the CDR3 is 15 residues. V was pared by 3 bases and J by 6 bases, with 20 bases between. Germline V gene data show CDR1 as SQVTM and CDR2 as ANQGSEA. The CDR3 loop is CSVDLMLGGSAEAFF. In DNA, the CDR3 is TGCAGCGTTGACCTGATGCTGGGGGGGTCGGCTGAAGCTTTCTTT.

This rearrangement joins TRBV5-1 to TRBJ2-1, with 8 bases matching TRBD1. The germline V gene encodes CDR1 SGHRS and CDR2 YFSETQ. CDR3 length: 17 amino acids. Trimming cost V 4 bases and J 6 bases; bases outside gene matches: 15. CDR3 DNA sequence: TGCGCCAGCAGCCCCTCCCTGACAGGGGTCGTGAGCAATGAGCAGTTCTTC. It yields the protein CASSPSLTGVVSNEQFF.

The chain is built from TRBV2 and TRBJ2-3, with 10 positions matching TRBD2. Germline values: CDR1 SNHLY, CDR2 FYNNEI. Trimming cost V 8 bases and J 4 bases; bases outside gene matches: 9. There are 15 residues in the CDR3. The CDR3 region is CASLEGLAGADTQYF. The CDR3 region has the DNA TGTGCCAGCCTAGAAGGGCTAGCGGGGGCAGATACGCAGTATTTT.

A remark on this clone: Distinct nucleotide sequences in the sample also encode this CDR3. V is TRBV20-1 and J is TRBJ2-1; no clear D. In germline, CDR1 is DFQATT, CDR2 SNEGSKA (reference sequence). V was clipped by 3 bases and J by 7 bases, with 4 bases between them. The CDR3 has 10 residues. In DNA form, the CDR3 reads TGCAGTGCTAGTGTGAATGAGCAGTTCTTC. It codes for CSASVNEQFF.

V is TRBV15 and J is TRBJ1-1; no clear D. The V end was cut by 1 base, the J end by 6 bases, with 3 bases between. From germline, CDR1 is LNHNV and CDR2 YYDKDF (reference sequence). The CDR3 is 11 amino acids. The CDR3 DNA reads TGTGCCACCAGCAGAGGGTCTGAAGCTTTCTTT. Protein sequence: CATSRGSEAFF. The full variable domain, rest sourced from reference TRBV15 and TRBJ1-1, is DAMVIQNPRYQVTQFGKPVTLSCSQTLNHNVMYWYQQKSSQAPKLLFHYYDKDFNNEADTPDNFQSRRPNTSFCFLDIRSPGLGDTAMYLCATSRGSEAFFGQGTRLTVV.

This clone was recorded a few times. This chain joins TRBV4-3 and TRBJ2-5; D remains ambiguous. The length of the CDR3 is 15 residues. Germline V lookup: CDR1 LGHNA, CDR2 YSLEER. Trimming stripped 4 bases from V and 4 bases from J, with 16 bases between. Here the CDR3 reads CASSPRKGLGETQYF. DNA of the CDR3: TGCGCCAGCAGCCCCAGAAAAGGGCTTGGAGAGACCCAGTACTTC.

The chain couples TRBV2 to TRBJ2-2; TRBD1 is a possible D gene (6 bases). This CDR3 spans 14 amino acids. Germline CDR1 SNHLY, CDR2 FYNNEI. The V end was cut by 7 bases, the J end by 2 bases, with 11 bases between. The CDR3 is CASISDRNTGELFF. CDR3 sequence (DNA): TGTGCCAGCATTTCGGACAGAAACACCGGGGAGCTGTTTTTT.

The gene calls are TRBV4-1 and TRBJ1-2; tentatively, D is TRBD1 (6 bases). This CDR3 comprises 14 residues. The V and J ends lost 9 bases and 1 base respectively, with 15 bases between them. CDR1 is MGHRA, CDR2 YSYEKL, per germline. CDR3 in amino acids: CASREGGVNYGYTF. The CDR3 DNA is TGCGCCAGTAGAGAGGGGGGGGTTAACTATGGCTACACCTTC.

The CDR3 DNA is TGTGCCAGCAGCAGGGCGGGGACACAGAGCACAGATACGCAGTATTTT. It encodes CASSRAGTQSTDTQYF. The chain recombines TRBV5-4 with TRBJ2-3; D could derive from TRBD1 or TRBD2 (6 bases each). The V gene's germline CDR1 is SGHNT and CDR2 YYREEE (reference sequence). Trimming pared 4 bases from V and 0 bases from J, leaving 15 bases between. CDR3 length: 16 residues.

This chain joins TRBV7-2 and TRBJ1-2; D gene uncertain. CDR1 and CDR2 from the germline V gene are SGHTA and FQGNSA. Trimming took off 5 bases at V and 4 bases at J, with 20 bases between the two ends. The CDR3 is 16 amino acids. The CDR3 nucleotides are TGTGCCAGCAGCCAGACGAACTCGGGGTCACCCTATGGCTACACCTTC. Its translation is CASSQTNSGSPYGYTF.

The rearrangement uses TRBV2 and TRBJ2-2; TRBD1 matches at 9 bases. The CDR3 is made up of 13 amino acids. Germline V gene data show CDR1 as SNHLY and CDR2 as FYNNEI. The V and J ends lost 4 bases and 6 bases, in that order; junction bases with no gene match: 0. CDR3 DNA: TGTGCCAGCAGTGGGACAGGGGCCGGGGAGCTGTTTTTT. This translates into CASSGTGAGELFF.

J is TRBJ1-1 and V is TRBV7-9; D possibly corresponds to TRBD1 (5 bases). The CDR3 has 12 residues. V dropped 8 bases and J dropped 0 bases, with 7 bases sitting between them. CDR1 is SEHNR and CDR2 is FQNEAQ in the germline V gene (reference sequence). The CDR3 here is CASGHMNTEAFF. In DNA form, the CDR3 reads TGTGCCAGCGGACACATGAACACTGAAGCTTTCTTT.

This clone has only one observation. CDR3 in amino acids: CASSFGSYEQYF. CDR3 in DNA: TGTGCCAGCAGCTTCGGGTCCTACGAGCAGTACTTC. The chain joins TRBV7-9 to TRBJ2-7; the D is unclear. Trimming left V 3 bases short and J 1 base short, with 4 bases between. Per germline, CDR1 SEHNR and CDR2 FQNEAQ (reference sequence). The CDR3 has 12 residues.

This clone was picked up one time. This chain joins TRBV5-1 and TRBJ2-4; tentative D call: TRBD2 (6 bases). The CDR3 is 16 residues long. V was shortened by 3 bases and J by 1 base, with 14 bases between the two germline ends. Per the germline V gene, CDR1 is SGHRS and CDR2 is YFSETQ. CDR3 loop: CASSWAGGLAKNIQYF. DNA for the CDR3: TGCGCCAGCAGCTGGGCCGGGGGTTTGGCCAAAAACATTCAGTACTTC.

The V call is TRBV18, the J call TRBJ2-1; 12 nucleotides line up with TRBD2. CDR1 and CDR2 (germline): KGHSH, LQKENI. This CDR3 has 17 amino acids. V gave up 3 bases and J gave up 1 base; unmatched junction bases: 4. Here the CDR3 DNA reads TGTGCCAGCTCACCGGAGACTAGCGGGGGATCCTACAATGAGCAGTTCTTC. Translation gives CASSPETSGGSYNEQFF.

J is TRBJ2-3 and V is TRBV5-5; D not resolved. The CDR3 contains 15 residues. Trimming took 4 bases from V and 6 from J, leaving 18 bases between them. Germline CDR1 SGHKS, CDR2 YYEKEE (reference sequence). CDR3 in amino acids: CASSPTVETFDTQYF. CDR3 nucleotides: TGTGCCAGCAGCCCCACAGTTGAAACCTTCGATACGCAGTATTTT.

CDR3 nucleotides: TGTGCCAGCAGCCGAGGGTGGGTTAACTATGGCTACACCTTC. Its protein is CASSRGWVNYGYTF. This chain uses TRBV6-5 with TRBJ1-2; no clear D gene. V shed 6 bases and J shed 1 base, with 12 bases lying between them. Germline loops: CDR1 MNHEY, CDR2 SVGAGI. The CDR3 extends over 14 amino acids.

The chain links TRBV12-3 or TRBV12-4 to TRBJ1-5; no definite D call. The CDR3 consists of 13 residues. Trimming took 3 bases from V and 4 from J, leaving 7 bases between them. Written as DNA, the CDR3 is TGTGCCAGCAGTTTTGGAGGGAATCAGCCCCAGCATTTT. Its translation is CASSFGGNQPQHF.

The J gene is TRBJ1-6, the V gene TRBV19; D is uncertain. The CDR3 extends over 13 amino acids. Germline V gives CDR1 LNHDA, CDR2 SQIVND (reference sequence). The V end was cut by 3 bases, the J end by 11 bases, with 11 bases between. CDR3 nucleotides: TGTGCCAGTAGTATGGAAGCTTTCCCACCCCTCCACTTT. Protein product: CASSMEAFPPLHF.